This TCR beta chain was sequenced in a study of T-cell memory formation after mild COVID-19. Study-level information: Largely, TCR clusters stayed within a single donor.

This clonotype was detected only a few times. Its specificity is not known. Findings and caveats of the study: The CD4+ clones that contracted clustered mainly within CM and EM, and the CD8+ clones concentrated in EMRA. In pre-infection memory, a portion of responding clones appeared, which suggested that cross-reactive memory joined.

One entry per CDR3 protein, called by TCRdb with MiXCR from the 5' RACE reads. This table has 100,000 to 150,000 distinct CDR3 sequences, 5% to 6.5% appearing once. The CDR3 totals 19 residues. Germline trimming cut 2 bases from V and 5 bases from J; bases unmatched to any gene: 15. Germline V gene sequence: CDR1 GTSNPN, CDR2 SVGIG (reference sequence). This sequence joins TRBV30 and TRBJ2-2, with 12 nucleotides matching TRBD2. Sequencing used PBMCs or a T cell subset sorted from them (not recorded which). The receptor comes from an adult woman who had mild COVID-19 (a few samples of this study predate the infection). Cell type and time point are not known. The chain's CDR3 is CAWSSRLAGGYAGTGELFF. The CDR3 bases are TGTGCCTGGAGTTCTCGGCTAGCGGGAGGGTATGCTGGGACCGGGGAGCTGTTTTTT.